This T cell receptor (beta chain) was identified in a study of vaccination effects on CD4 cells after COVID-19. Whole-study context: Sequencing in the ViraFEST assay came after antigen-specific CD4+ T cells had been expanded with viral peptide pools, which were used to stimulate PBMC. Findings of the study overall: Late post-vaccination, clones induced by infection and those induced by vaccine underwent marked clonal contraction. Only a single clone (1 of 255 vaccine-induced clones in healthy vaccinees) cross-reacted with common cold coronaviruses.

Cells that had been cultured for 10 days were the source of isolated CD4+ T cells. Vaccinees lacked prior SARS-CoV-2 infection and tested negative for nucleocapsid antibodies. Libraries were prepared by immunoSEQ multiplex PCR; TCRdb keeps only in-frame clonotypes and omits some of them. The data hold 50,000 to 60,000 clones, with around 80% observed a single time. As concerns this clone: No antigen is known for it.

The specimen was CD4+ T cells from PBMCs cultured without peptide, collected before COVID-19 vaccination. This receptor was identified in a human donor who received a COVID-19 vaccine.

Here the CDR3 DNA reads TGTGCCAGCAGCCCTAATCACGAGCAGTACGTC. This codes for CASSPNHEQYV. This sequence joins TRBV6-6 and TRBJ2-7; D gene uncertain. V gave up 6 bases and J gave up 5 bases, with 8 bases separating them. CDR1 MNHNY and CDR2 SVGAGI come from the germline V gene (reference sequence). The CDR3 has 11 amino acids.